Described below is a single T cell receptor beta chain sequence and its context. What this receptor recognizes is not known. One base away there is no much larger clone; base qualities are not given. The method behind the library was the immunoSEQ multiplex PCR assay. TCRdb holds this immuneACCESS table with in-frame rearrangements only. Some clones are missing; in checked studies, unresolved V genes explain under half, and the rest has no known cause. This sample gives 77,000 or so clones in total; about nine tenths of them show up just once. Of the sample, more than 15% is held by the ten largest clones. This sample stems from a study of control samples from healthy donors and cancer patients (dated by TCRdb to about 2020). Inclusive of the bounding cysteine and phenylalanine, the CDR3 is 15 residues long. CDR3 DNA is the only sequence kept; it has 45 bases, read in frame from the first base. V lost 4 bases and J lost 0 bases; the stretch between them is 10 bases long. CDR1 and CDR2 are read off the germline V gene (reference sequence) as PRHDT and FYEKMQ.

The TCR sequence derives from a young man in good health. The sample comprised blood. The chain uses TRBV13 and TRBJ2-1; no D gene call is confident. The CDR3 loop reads CASSSPSSSYNEQFF. DNA sequence: TGTGCCAGCAGCTCGCCATCTAGCTCCTACAATGAGCAGTTCTTC.